The clone carrying this T cell receptor (beta chain) has more than one count but fewer than ten. Its specificity is unknown. The CDR3 extends over 12 amino acids. The V and J ends lost 4 bases and 4 bases respectively, with 5 bases between them. CDR1 is KGHSH, CDR2 LQKENI, per germline. The data originate from a study of beta chain features in type 1 diabetes. Isolated RNA was reverse transcribed in full, so expressed TCRB transcripts were sequenced. The data were produced by immunoSEQ multiplex PCR, yet TCRdb's version contains in-frame clones alone and is incomplete. The sample has about 180,000 clones; 10% to 15% are singletons. Study findings and constraints: More deletions and fewer insertions at VDJ junctions were found in patients with type 1 diabetes.

Sequencing was done on a sample of central memory CD4+ T cells from blood. This TCR came from a woman between 18 and 29 years old in good health. The chain recombines TRBV18 with TRBJ2-1; weak D call: TRBD1 (5 bases). CDR3 DNA sequence: TGTGCCAGCTCACGACAGTACAATGAGCAGTTCTTC. It encodes CASSRQYNEQFF. Variable domain in full (rest from reference TRBV18 and TRBJ2-1): NAGVMQNPRHLVRRRGQEARLRCSPMKGHSHVYWYRQLPEEGLKFMVYLQKENIIDESGMPKERFSAEFPKEGPSILRIQQVVRGDSAAYFCASSRQYNEQFFGPGTRLTVL.